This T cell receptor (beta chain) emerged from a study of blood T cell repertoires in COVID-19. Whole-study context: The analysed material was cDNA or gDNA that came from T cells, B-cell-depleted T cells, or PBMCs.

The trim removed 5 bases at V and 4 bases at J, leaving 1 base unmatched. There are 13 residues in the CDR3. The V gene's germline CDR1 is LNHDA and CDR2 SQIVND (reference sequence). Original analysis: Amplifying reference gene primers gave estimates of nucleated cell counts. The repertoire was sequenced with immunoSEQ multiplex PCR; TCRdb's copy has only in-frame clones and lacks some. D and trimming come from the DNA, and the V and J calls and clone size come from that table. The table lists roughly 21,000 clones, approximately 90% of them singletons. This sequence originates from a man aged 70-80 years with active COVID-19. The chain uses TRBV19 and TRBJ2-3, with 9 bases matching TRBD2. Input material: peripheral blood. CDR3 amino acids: CASSLAGSDTQYF. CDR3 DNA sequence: TGTGCCAGTAGTCTAGCGGGGTCAGATACGCAGTATTTT.